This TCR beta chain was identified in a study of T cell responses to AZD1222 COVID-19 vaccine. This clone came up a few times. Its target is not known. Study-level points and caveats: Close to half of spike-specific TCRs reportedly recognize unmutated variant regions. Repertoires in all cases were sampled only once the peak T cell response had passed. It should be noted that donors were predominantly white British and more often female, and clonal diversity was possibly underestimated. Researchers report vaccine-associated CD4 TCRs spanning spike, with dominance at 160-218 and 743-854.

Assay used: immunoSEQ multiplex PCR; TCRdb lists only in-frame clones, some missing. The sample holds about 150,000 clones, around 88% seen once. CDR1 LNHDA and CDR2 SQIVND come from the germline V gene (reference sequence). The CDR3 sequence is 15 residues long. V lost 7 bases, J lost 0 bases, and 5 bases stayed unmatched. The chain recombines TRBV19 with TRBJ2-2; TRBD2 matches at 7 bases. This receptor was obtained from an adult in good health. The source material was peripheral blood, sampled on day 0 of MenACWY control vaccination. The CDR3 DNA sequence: TGTGCCAGTAACCGGGGGGAATCGAACACCGGGGAGCTGTTTTTT. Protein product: CASNRGESNTGELFF.